This passage covers 8 T cell receptor beta chains from one sample sequenced in a study of cytotoxic CD8 clonotypes in ibrutinib-treated CLL (dated by TCRdb to 2020 to 2022). This specimen's time point label, per the study, means: about a year on ibrutinib. Receptor libraries were prepared by the immunoSEQ multiplex PCR assay. TCRdb re-hosts the immuneACCESS table, in-frame sequences only. Its copies lack some clones; in the studies checked, an unresolved V gene accounts for under half of them, and the cause for the rest is not known. In all, the sample holds 120,000 to 150,000 clones, and 80% to 95% of those were seen once. Of the sample, about 10% falls within the top ten clones. Material: PBMCs, obtained after 12 months of ibrutinib treatment. These receptors were taken from a human donor with chronic lymphocytic leukemia.

The V call is TRBV7-3, the J call TRBJ2-1; a possible D gene is TRBD2 (6 bases). This CDR3 region has 14 residues. Trimming removed 5 bases at V and 10 bases at J, with 18 bases between. Germline V CDR1 and CDR2: SGHTA, FQGTGA. The CDR3 loop reads CASSPVLAEGEQFF. CDR3 sequence (DNA): TGTGCCAGCAGCCCAGTATTAGCGGAGGGGGAGCAGTTCTTC.

The V call is TRBV9, the J call TRBJ2-2; D not certain. Germline V CDR1 and CDR2: SGDLS, YYNGEE. The length of the CDR3 is 14 residues. V was shortened by 0 bases and J by 1 base, with 4 bases between the two germline ends. CDR3: CASSVAVNTGELFF. The CDR3 coding sequence is TGTGCCAGCAGCGTAGCGGTGAACACCGGGGAGCTGTTTTTT.

The rearrangement joins TRBV5-6 to TRBJ2-5; D remains unclear. Germline CDR1 reads SGHDT; CDR2 reads YYEEEE. V lost 2 bases, J lost 4 bases, and 9 bases lay in between. The CDR3 extends over 13 amino acids. The CDR3 loop is CASSFEPPETQYF. In nucleotides, the CDR3 is TGTGCCAGCAGCTTCGAGCCCCCAGAGACCCAGTACTTC.

The J gene is TRBJ1-5, the V gene TRBV28; D may be TRBD1 (6 bases). This CDR3 is built from 17 residues. V was pared by 3 bases and J by 10 bases, with 25 bases between. Germline lookup yields CDR1 MDHEN and CDR2 SYDVKM. The CDR3 DNA follows: TGTGCCAGCAGTTTTGTATTGTCCGACAGGTTCATCAGCCCCCAGCATTTT. Its protein product is CASSFVLSDRFISPQHF.

This clone was seen only once. This chain uses TRBV28 with TRBJ2-7, with D possibly being TRBD2 (6 bases). The germline CDR1 and CDR2 sequences are MDHEN and SYDVKM. The CDR3 runs to 14 residues. V was shortened by 5 bases and J by 2 bases, with 13 bases between the two germline ends. DNA for the CDR3: TGTGCCAGCAGTCCTCGGGACTGGGCCTACGAGCAGTACTTC. It encodes CASSPRDWAYEQYF.

The chain carries TRBV14 and TRBJ1-1, with TRBD1 as a possible D gene (5 bases). The CDR3 has 15 residues. Deletions cut 4 bases from V and 6 bases from J, with 18 bases between. CDR1 is SGHDN, CDR2 FVKESK, per germline. The CDR3 region is CASSRGRLKGAEAFF. The CDR3 nucleotides read TGTGCCAGCAGCCGGGGCCGTCTAAAGGGCGCTGAAGCTTTCTTT.

For the CDR3, the DNA is TGTGCCAGCAGCCTAGCGGGAGTTGGGACAGATACGCAGTATTTT. As protein: CASSLAGVGTDTQYF. The chain recombines TRBV9 with TRBJ2-3, with TRBD2 identical over 10 bases. CDR1 is SGDLS, CDR2 YYNGEE, per germline. This CDR3 is built from 15 residues. V gave up 4 bases and J gave up 3 bases; unmatched junction bases: 5.

This rearrangement joins TRBV18 to TRBJ2-1; D unresolved. The germline V gene encodes CDR1 KGHSH and CDR2 LQKENI. The CDR3 is made up of 15 amino acids. The V gene lost 6 bases and the J gene lost 4 bases, with 16 bases spanning the gap. The CDR3 reads CASSPSTEWYNEQFF. The DNA of the CDR3 is TGTGCCAGCTCCCCATCCACGGAGTGGTACAATGAGCAGTTCTTC.